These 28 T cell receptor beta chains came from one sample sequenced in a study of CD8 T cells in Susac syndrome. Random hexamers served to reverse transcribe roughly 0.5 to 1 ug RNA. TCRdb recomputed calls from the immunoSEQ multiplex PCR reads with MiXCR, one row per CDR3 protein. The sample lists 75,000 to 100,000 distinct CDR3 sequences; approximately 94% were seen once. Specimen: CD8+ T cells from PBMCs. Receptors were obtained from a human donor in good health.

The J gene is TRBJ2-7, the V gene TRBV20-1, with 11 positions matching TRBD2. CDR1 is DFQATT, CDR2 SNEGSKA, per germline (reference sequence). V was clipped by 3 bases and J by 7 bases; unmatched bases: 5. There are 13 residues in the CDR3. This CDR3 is CSASPLAGVEQYF. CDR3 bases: TGCAGTGCTAGCCCACTAGCGGGGGTAGAGCAGTACTTC.

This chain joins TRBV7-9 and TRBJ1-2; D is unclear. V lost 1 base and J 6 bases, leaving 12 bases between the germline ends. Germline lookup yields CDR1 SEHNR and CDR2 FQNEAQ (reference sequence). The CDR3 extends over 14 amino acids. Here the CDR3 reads CASSLGIRTDGYTF. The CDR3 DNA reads TGTGCCAGCAGCTTAGGAATTCGGACGGATGGCTACACCTTC.

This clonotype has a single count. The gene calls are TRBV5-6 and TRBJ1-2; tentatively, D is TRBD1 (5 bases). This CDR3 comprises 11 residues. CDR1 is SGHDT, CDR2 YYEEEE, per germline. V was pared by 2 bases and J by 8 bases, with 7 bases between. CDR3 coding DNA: TGTGCCAGCAGCTTCGCAGGGGGCTACACCTTC. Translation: CASSFAGGYTF.

CDR3 sequence: CASSLEVSYEQYV. CDR3 in DNA: TGTGCCAGCAGCTTAGAGGTCAGCTACGAGCAGTACGTC. The chain links TRBV7-8 to TRBJ2-7; D remains unclear. The CDR3 runs to 13 residues. Germline loops: CDR1 SGHVS, CDR2 FQNEAQ. Trimming shortened V by 1 base and J by 3 bases, and 7 bases separated the two germline ends.

The CDR3 DNA sequence: TGTGTCTTCAGAGAGGGGGCCAATCAGCCCCAGCATTTT. This gives the protein CVFREGANQPQHF. V is TRBV7-9 and J is TRBJ1-5, with 7 bases fitting TRBD1. Looked up from germline, CDR1 is SEHNR and CDR2 is FQNEAQ (reference sequence). This CDR3 region has 13 residues.

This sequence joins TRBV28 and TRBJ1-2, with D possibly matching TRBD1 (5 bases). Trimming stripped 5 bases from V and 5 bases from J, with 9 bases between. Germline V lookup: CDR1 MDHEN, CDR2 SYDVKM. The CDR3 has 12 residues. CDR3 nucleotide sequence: TGTGCCAGCAGTATCGGGGGTTATGGCTACACCTTC. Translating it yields CASSIGGYGYTF.

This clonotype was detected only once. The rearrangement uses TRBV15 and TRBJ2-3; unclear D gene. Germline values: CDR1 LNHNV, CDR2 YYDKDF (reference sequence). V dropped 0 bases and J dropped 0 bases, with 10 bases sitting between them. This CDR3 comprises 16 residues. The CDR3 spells CATSREVAQSTDTQYF. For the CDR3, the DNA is TGTGCCACCAGCAGAGAAGTTGCACAAAGCACAGATACGCAGTATTTT. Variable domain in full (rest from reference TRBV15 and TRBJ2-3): DAMVIQNPRYQVTQFGKPVTLSCSQTLNHNVMYWYQQKSSQAPKLLFHYYDKDFNNEADTPDNFQSRRPNTSFCFLDIRSPGLGDTAMYLCATSREVAQSTDTQYFGPGTRLTVL.

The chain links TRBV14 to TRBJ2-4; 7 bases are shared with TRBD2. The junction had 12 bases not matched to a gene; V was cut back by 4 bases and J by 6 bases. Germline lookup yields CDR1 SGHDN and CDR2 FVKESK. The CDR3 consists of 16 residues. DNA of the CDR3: TGTGCCAGCAGCCTGCGAGCAGCGGGACCGGGAAACATTCAGTACTTC. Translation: CASSLRAAGPGNIQYF.

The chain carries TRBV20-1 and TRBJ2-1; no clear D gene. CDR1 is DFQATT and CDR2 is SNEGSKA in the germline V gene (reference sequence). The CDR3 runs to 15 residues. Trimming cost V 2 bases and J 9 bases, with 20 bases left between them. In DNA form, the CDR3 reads TGCAGTGCTAGATCTGAGGACCAGGTTAACGGTGAGCAGTTCTTC. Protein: CSARSEDQVNGEQFF.

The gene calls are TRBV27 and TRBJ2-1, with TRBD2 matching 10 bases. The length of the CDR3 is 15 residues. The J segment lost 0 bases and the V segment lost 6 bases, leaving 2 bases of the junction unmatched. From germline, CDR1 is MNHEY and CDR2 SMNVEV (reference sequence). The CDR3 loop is CASRRLAGSYNEQFF. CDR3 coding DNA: TGTGCCAGCAGAAGACTAGCGGGCTCCTACAATGAGCAGTTCTTC.

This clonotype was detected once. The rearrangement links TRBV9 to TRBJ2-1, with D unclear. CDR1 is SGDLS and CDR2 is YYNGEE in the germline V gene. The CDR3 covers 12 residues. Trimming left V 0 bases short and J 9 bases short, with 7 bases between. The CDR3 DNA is TGTGCCAGCAGCGTAGTGGCGAGTGAGCAGTTCTTC. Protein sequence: CASSVVASEQFF.

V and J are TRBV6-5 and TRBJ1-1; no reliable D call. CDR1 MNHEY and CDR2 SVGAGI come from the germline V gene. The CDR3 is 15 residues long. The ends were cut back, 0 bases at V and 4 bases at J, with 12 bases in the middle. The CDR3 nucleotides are TGTGCCAGCAGTTACTCGAGCTGGCAGGTCACTGAAGCTTTCTTT. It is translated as CASSYSSWQVTEAFF.

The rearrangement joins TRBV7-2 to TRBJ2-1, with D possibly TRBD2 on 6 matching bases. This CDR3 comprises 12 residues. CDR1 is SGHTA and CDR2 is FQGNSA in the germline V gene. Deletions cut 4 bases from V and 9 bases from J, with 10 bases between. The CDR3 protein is CASSYVAVEQFF. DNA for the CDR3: TGTGCCAGCAGCTATGTAGCGGTTGAGCAGTTCTTC.

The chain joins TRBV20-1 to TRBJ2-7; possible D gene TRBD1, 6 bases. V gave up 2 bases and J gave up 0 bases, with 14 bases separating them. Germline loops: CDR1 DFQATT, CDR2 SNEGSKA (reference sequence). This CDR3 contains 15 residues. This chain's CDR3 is CSARSFLGASYEQYF. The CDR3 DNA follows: TGCAGTGCTAGAAGCTTTCTGGGGGCCTCCTACGAGCAGTACTTC.

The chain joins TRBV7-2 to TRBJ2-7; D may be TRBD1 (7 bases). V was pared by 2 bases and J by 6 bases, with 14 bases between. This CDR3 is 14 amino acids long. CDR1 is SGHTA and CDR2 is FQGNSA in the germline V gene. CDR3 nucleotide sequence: TGTGCCAGCAGCTTACAGGGGGGAACGCCCGAGCAGTACTTC. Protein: CASSLQGGTPEQYF.

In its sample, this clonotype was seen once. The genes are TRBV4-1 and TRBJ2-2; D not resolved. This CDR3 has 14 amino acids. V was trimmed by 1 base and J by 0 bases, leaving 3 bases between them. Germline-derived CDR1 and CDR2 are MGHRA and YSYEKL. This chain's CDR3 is CASSQAANTGELFF. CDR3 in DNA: TGCGCCAGCAGCCAAGCCGCGAACACCGGGGAGCTGTTTTTT.

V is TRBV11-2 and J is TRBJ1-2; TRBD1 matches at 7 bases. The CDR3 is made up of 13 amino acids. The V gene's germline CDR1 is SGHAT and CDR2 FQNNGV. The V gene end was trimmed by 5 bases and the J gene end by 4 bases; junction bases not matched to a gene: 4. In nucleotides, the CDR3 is TGTGCCAGCAGCCCCGGGACAGCCTATGGCTACACCTTC. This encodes CASSPGTAYGYTF.

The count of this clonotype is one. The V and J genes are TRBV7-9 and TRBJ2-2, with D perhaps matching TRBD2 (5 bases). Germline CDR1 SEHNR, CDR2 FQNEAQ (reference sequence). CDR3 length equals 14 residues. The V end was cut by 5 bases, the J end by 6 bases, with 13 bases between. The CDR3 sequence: CASSPQGLSGELFF. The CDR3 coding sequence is TGTGCCAGCAGCCCCCAAGGACTTTCCGGGGAGCTGTTTTTT.

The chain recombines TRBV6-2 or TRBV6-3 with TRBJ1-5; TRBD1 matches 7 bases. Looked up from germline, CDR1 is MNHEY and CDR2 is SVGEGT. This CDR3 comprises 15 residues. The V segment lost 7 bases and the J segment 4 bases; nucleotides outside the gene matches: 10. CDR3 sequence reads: CASTSGQYANQPQHF. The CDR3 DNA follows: TGTGCCAGCACGTCGGGACAGTACGCTAATCAGCCCCAGCATTTT.

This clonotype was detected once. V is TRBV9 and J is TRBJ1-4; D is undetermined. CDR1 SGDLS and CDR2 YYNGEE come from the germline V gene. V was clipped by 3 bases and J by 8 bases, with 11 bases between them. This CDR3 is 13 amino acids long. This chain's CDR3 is CASSEGGLEKLFF. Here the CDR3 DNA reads TGTGCCAGCAGCGAGGGAGGTTTGGAAAAACTGTTTTTT.

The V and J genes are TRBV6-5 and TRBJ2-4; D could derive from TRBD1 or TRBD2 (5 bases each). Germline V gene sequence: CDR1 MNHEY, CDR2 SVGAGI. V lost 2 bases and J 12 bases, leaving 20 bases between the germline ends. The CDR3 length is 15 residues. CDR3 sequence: CASSYAGEGHVTQYF. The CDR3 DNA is TGTGCCAGCAGTTACGCGGGCGAGGGGCATGTGACTCAGTACTTC.

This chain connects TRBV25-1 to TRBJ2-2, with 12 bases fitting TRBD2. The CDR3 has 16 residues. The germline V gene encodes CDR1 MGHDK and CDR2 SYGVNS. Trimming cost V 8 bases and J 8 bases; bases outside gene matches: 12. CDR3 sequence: CASLSTSGGARGELFF. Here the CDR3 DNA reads TGTGCCAGCCTCTCGACTAGCGGGGGAGCTAGAGGGGAGCTGTTTTTT.

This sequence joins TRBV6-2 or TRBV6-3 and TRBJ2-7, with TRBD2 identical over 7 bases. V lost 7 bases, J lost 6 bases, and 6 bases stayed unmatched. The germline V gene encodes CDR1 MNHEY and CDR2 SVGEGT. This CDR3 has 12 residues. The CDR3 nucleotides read TGTGCCAGCACTGGACTAGATGCCGAGCAGTACGTC. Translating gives CASTGLDAEQYV.

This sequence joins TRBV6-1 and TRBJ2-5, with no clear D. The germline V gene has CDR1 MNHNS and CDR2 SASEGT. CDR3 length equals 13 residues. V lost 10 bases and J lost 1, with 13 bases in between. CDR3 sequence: CATEDPTQETQYF. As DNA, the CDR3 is TGTGCCACAGAGGACCCAACCCAAGAGACCCAGTACTTC.

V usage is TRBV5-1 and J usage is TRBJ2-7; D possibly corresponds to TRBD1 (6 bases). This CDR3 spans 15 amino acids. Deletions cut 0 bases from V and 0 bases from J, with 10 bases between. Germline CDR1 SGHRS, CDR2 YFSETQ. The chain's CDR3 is CASSLEGGSSYEQYV. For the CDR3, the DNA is TGCGCCAGCAGCTTGGAAGGGGGAAGCTCCTACGAGCAGTACGTC.

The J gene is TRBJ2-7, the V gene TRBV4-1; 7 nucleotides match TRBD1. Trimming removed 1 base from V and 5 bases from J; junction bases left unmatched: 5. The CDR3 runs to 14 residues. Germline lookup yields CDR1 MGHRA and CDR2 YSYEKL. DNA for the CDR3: TGCGCCAGCAGCCAAGTTTCGGGACAGCACGAGCAGTACTTC. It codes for CASSQVSGQHEQYF.

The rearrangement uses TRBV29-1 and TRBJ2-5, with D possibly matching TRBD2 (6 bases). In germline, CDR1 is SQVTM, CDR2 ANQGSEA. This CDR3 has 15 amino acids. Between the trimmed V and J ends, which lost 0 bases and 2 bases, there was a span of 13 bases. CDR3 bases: TGCAGCGTTGAAGATCTTTGGAGGGGTCAAGAGACCCAGTACTTC. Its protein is CSVEDLWRGQETQYF.

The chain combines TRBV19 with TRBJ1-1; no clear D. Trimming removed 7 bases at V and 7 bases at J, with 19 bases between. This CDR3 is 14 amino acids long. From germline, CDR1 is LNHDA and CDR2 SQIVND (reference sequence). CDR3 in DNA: TGTGCCAGTACCCCCCTACTGTACGGAGGTGAAGCTTTCTTT. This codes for CASTPLLYGGEAFF.